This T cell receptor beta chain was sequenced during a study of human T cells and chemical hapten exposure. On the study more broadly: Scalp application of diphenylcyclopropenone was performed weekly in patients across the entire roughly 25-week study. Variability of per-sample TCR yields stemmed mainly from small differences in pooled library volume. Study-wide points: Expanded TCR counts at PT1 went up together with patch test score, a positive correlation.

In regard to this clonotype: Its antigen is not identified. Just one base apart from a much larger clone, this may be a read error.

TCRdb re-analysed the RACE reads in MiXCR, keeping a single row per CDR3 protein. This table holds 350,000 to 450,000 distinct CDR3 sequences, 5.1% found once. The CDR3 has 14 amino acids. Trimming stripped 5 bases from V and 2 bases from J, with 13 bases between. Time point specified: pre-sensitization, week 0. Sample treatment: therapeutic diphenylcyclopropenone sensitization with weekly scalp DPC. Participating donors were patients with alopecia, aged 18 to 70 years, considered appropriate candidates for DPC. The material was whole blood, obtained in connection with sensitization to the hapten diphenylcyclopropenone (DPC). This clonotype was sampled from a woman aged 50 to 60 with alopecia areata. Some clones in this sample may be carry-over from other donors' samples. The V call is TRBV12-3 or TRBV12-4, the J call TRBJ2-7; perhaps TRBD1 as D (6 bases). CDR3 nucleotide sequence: TGTGCCAGCAGTGCAGGGGACATAGCCTACGAGCAGTACTTC. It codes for CASSAGDIAYEQYF.